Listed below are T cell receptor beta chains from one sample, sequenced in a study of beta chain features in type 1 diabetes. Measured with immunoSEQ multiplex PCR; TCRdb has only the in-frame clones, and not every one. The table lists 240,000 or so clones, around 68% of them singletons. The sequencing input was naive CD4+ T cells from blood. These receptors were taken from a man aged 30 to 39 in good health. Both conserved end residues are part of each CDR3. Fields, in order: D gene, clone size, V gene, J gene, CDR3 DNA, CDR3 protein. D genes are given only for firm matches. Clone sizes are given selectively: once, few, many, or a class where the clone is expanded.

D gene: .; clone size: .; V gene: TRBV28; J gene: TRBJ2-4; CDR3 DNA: TGTGCCAGCAGTGCAGGACAGCTAGCCAAAAACATTCAGTACTTC; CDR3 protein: CASSAGQLAKNIQYF
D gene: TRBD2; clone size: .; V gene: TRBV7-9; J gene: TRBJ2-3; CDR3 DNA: TGTGCCAGCAGCACTAGCGGGAGGGCAGATACGCAGTATTTT; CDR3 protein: CASSTSGRADTQYF
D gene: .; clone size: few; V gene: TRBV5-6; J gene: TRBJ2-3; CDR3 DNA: TGTGCCAGCAGCTTGTCAGATACGCAGTATTTT; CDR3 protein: CASSLSDTQYF
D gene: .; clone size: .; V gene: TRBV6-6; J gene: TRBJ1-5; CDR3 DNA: TGTGCCAGCAGTTCGGCGGGGTGGGAGCAGCCCCAGCATTTT; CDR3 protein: CASSSAGWEQPQHF
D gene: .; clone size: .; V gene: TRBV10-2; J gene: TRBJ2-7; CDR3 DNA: TGCGCCAGCAGCGTCGACAGAGTCGAGCAGTACTTC; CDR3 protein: CASSVDRVEQYF
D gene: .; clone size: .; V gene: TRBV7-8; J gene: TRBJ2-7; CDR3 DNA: TGTGCCAGCAGCCCCGGTAGGCTCCCTGAGGAGCAGTACTTC; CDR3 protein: CASSPGRLPEEQYF
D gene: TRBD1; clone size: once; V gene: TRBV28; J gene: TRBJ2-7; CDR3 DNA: TGTGCCAGCAGTTTGGGACAGCTCTACGAGCAGTACTTC; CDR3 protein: CASSLGQLYEQYF
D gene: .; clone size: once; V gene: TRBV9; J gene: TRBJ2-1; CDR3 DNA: TGTGCCAGCAGCGTTGGCCGGTTCCTAGGGGTCGATGAGCAGTTCTTC; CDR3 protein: CASSVGRFLGVDEQFF
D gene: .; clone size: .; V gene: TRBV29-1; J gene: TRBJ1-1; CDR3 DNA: TGCAGCGTTGATCAGGGGATGGAAGCTTTCTTT; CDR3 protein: CSVDQGMEAFF
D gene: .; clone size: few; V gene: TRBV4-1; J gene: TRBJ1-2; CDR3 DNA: TGCGCCAGCAGCCAACGAGGAGGCTACACCTTC; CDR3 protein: CASSQRGGYTF
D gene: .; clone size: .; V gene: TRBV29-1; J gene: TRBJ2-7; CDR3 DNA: TGCAGCGCCCAAGGACGGTACTTCTACGAGCAGTACTTC; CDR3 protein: CSAQGRYFYEQYF
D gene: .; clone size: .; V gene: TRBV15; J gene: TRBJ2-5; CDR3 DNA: TGTGCCACAGGGGACGGGACACAAGAGACCCAGTACTTC; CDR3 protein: CATGDGTQETQYF
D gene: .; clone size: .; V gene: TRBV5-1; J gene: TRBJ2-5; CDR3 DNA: TGCGCCAGCAGCTTGGACGGGACAAATCAAGAGACCCAGTACTTC; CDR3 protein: CASSLDGTNQETQYF
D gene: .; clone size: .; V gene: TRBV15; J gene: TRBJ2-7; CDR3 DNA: TGTGCCACCAGCAGAGCGGTGGAGTACGAGCAGTACTTC; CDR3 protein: CATSRAVEYEQYF
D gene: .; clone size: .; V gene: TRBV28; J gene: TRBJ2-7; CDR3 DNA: TGTGCCAGCAGTCTGACATCCTACGAGCAGTACTTC; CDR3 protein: CASSLTSYEQYF
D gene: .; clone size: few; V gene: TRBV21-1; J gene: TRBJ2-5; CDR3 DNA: TGTGCCAGCAGCAAATCGATAGAGACCCAGTACTTC; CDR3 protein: CASSKSIETQYF
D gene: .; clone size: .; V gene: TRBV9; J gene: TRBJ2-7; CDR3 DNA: TGTGCCAGCAGCGTAGCCGAAAGCTACGAGCAGTACTTC; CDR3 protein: CASSVAESYEQYF
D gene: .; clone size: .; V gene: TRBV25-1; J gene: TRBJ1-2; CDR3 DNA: TGTGCCAGCAGTCAGGGTTATGGCTACACCTTC; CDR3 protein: CASSQGYGYTF
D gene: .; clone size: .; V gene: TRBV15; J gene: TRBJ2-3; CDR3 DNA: TGTGCCACCAGCAGAGGGGGGCGGGAGATCCGTTATAGCACAGATACGCAGTATTTT; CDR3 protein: CATSRGGREIRYSTDTQYF
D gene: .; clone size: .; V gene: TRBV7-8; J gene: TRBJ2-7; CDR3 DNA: TGTGCCAGCAGCTCAAGGCCTATAGACGAGCAGTACTTC; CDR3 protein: CASSSRPIDEQYF
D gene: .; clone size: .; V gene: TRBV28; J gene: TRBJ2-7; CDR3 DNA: TGTGCCAGCACCACGGGCCCCGTGTACGAGCAGTACTTC; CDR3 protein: CASTTGPVYEQYF
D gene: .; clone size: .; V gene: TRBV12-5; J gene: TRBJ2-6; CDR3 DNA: TGTGCTAGTGGTCTCTCAGCCCCTGGGGCCAACGTCCTGACTTTC; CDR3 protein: CASGLSAPGANVLTF
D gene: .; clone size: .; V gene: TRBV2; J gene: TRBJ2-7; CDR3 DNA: TGTGCCAGCAGTCTACAGGGTCCGCCGTCCGAGCAGTACTTC; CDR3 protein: CASSLQGPPSEQYF
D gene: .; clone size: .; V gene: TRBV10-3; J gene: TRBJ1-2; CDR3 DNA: TGTGCCATCAGTGAGTACGACAGCTATGGCTACACCTTC; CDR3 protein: CAISEYDSYGYTF
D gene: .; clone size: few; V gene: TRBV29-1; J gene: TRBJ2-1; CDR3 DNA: TGCAGCGTTGATAACTACAATGAGCAGTTCTTC; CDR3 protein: CSVDNYNEQFF
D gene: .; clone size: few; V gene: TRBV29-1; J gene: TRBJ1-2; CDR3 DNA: TGCAGCGTTGATGACAGCGGCTATGGCTACACCTTC; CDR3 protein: CSVDDSGYGYTF